Each of the 17 T cell receptor beta chains below was sequenced from the same sample in a study of blood T cell repertoires in COVID-19. Profiled with immunoSEQ multiplex PCR; TCRdb holds only in-frame clones, not every one. This sample has tens of thousands of clones, with around 83% found just once. The source material was peripheral blood. These receptors were collected from a woman of 80 years or more with acute or convalescent COVID-19.

The gene calls are TRBV3-1 (or the pseudogene TRBV3-2) and TRBJ1-5, with D hard to call. In germline, CDR1 is LGHDT, CDR2 YNNKEL (reference sequence). V lost 0 bases and J lost 7, with 13 bases in between. The CDR3 has 15 amino acids. CDR3 nucleotide sequence: TGTGCCAGCAGCCAAGACGCGGGGAATGGGCAGCCCCAGCATTTT. Amino acids: CASSQDAGNGQPQHF.

DNA for the CDR3: TGCGCCAGCAGCTTGGATGGGGGCAGGAGCACTGAAGCTTTCTTT. Its translation: CASSLDGGRSTEAFF. The chain recombines TRBV5-1 with TRBJ1-1; D is possibly TRBD1 (6 bases). Per the germline V gene, CDR1 is SGHRS and CDR2 is YFSETQ. The CDR3 totals 15 residues. With 0 bases removed from V and 4 bases from J, the gap between germline ends came to 13 bases.

This clone was seen more than once but under ten times. The chain uses TRBV2 and TRBJ2-3, with 9 bases matching TRBD2. The V segment lost 7 bases and the J segment 0 bases; nucleotides outside the gene matches: 8. The germline gives CDR1 SNHLY, CDR2 FYNNEI. The CDR3 totals 16 residues. The CDR3 region has the DNA TGTGCCAGCAATCAGCGGGGGGATACGAGCACAGATACGCAGTATTTT. This gives the protein CASNQRGDTSTDTQYF.

The CDR3, as DNA: TGTGCCAGCAGTCCTTATTCTACCGGGTCGACGGTCCCCGAAAAACTGTTTTTT. Protein product: CASSPYSTGSTVPEKLFF. The rearrangement uses TRBV2 and TRBJ1-4; D not certain. The germline V and J ends were trimmed by 5 bases and 8 bases, with 27 bases remaining between them. CDR1 SNHLY and CDR2 FYNNEI come from the germline V gene. CDR3 size: 18 residues.

The genes are TRBV6-2 or TRBV6-3 and TRBJ1-4; D may be TRBD1 (5 bases). This CDR3 has 14 amino acids. V lost 6 bases, J lost 8 bases, and 16 bases lay in between. CDR1 is MNHEY and CDR2 is SVGEGT in the germline V gene. CDR3 DNA sequence: TGTGCCAGCAGCAAACCCCGACAGAACGAAAAACTGTTTTTT. Translating gives CASSKPRQNEKLFF.

The chain joins TRBV6-1 to TRBJ1-5, with D possibly matching TRBD1 (5 bases). Germline values: CDR1 MNHNS, CDR2 SASEGT. The ends were cut back, 7 bases at V and 5 bases at J, with 12 bases in the middle. This CDR3 is 13 amino acids long. CDR3 loop: CASTAGGYQPQHF. In nucleotides, the CDR3 is TGTGCCAGCACCGCGGGGGGATATCAGCCCCAGCATTTT.

The chain has TRBV29-1 and TRBJ1-1; weak D call: TRBD1 (5 bases). Germline values: CDR1 SQVTM, CDR2 ANQGSEA. V gave up 5 bases and J gave up 2 bases, with 12 bases separating them. The CDR3 spans 13 residues. Here the CDR3 DNA reads TGCAGCGTTCCCGGGGGGTCTAACACTGAAGCTTTCTTT. Its protein is CSVPGGSNTEAFF.

The chain carries TRBV29-1 and TRBJ1-1; D uncertain. The V gene's germline CDR1 is SQVTM and CDR2 ANQGSEA. V dropped 4 bases and J dropped 6 bases, with 6 bases sitting between them. The CDR3 length is 10 residues. The DNA of the CDR3 is TGCAGCGTTGGCGAGGCTGAAGCTTTCTTT. Translating gives CSVGEAEAFF.

The V and J genes are TRBV7-8 and TRBJ1-1, with D possibly being TRBD1 (6 bases). Trimming took 0 bases from V and 0 from J, leaving 11 bases between them. The CDR3 length is 16 residues. Germline CDR1 and CDR2: SGHVS and FQNEAQ. The CDR3 nucleotides read TGTGCCAGCAGCTTAGCGCTTGGGGGCATGAACACTGAAGCTTTCTTT. Translation gives CASSLALGGMNTEAFF.

The chain uses TRBV11-3 and TRBJ2-1, with 8 bases lining up with TRBD2. The J segment lost 9 bases and the V segment lost 6 bases, leaving 13 bases of the junction unmatched. Germline V lookup: CDR1 SGHNT, CDR2 YENEEA. This CDR3 comprises 15 residues. This CDR3 is CASRPIAGCCSEQFF. The CDR3 DNA sequence: TGTGCCAGCAGGCCAATAGCGGGGTGTTGCAGTGAGCAGTTCTTC.

This clone occurred once. V gene TRBV29-1 combines with J gene TRBJ1-1; D call uncertain. Trimming left V 6 bases short and J 6 bases short, with 14 bases between. Germline V gene sequence: CDR1 SQVTM, CDR2 ANQGSEA. The CDR3 runs to 12 residues. CDR3 coding DNA: TGCAGCGTAGAATCAGGAATCGCTGAAGCTTTCTTT. Residues: CSVESGIAEAFF. Supplemented by reference TRBV29-1 and TRBJ1-1, the full variable domain reads SAVISQKPSRDICQRGTSLTIQCQVDSQVTMMFWYRQQPGQSLTLIATANQGSEATYESGFVIDKFPISRPNLTFSTLTVSNMSPEDSSIYLCSVESGIAEAFFGQGTRLTVV.

The V gene is TRBV5-1, the J gene TRBJ1-5, with D maybe TRBD1 (6 bases). The V gene's germline CDR1 is SGHRS and CDR2 YFSETQ. This CDR3 region has 13 residues. With 4 bases removed from V and 8 bases from J, the gap between germline ends came to 13 bases. The CDR3 here is CASSARQVKPQHF. CDR3 nucleotide sequence: TGCGCCAGCAGCGCCCGACAGGTGAAGCCCCAGCATTTT.

For the CDR3, the DNA is TGTGCCAGCAGCTTAGATGGTCTACTCTACAATGAGCAGTTCTTC. Amino acid sequence: CASSLDGLLYNEQFF. V is TRBV11-2 and J is TRBJ2-1; no reliable D call. The germline V gene has CDR1 SGHAT and CDR2 FQNNGV. V gave up 0 bases and J gave up 3 bases, with 9 bases separating them. The CDR3 extends over 15 amino acids.

V usage is TRBV6-5 and J usage is TRBJ2-1; 7 bases line up with TRBD1. J gave up 4 bases and V 5 bases, and 8 bases lay outside the gene matches. Germline loops: CDR1 MNHEY, CDR2 SVGAGI. The CDR3 has 15 residues. CDR3 loop: CASSRSGTDYNEQFF. In DNA form, the CDR3 reads TGTGCCAGCAGTCGCTCCGGGACAGATTACAATGAGCAGTTCTTC.

The chain is built from TRBV28 and TRBJ1-6; possibly TRBD1 for D (5 bases). This CDR3 region has 15 residues. The germline V gene encodes CDR1 MDHEN and CDR2 SYDVKM. V dropped 8 bases and J dropped 0 bases, with 11 bases sitting between them. CDR3 sequence (DNA): TGTGCCAGCTCGACAGACAGCTCCTATAATTCACCCCTCCACTTT. This translates into CASSTDSSYNSPLHF.

This clone was seen a handful of times. V gene TRBV20-1 combines with J gene TRBJ1-3, with unresolved D. Trimming stripped 3 bases from V and 8 bases from J, with 14 bases between. The germline CDR1 and CDR2 sequences are DFQATT and SNEGSKA (reference sequence). This CDR3 contains 13 residues. CDR3 residues: CSASRNPRDTIYF. The CDR3 DNA reads as TGCAGTGCTAGTCGGAATCCGAGGGACACCATATATTTT.

Comment on this clone: One junction end does not reproduce the germline sequence, and a read error may be involved. The chain is built from TRBV7-9 and TRBJ2-2; weak D call: TRBD1 (5 bases). The CDR3 is 12 amino acids. Germline CDR1 is SEHNR and CDR2 is FQNEAQ (reference sequence). CDR3 coding DNA: TGCTATTGTACGCAGGGCACCGGGGAGCTGTTTTTT. It encodes CYCTQGTGELFF.